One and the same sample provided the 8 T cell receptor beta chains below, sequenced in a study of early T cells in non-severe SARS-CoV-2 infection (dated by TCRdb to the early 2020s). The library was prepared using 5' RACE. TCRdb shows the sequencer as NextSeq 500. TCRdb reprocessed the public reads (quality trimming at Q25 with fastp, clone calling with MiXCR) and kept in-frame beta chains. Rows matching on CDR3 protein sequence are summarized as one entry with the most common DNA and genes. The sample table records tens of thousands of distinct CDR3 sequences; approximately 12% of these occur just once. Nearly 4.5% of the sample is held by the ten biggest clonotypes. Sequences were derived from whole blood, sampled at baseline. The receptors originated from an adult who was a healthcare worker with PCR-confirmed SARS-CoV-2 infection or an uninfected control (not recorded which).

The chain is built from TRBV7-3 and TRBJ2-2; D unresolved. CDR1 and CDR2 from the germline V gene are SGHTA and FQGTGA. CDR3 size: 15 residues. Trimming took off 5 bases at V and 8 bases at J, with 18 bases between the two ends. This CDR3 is CASSLSQATGGELFF. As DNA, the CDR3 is TGTGCCAGCAGCCTCTCTCAAGCAACCGGGGGGGAGCTGTTTTTT.

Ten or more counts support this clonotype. The CDR3 sequence: CASGLVLSEGEQFF. CDR3 DNA sequence: TGTGCTAGTGGTTTGGTACTTAGCGAGGGTGAGCAGTTCTTC. J is TRBJ2-1 and V is TRBV12-5, with TRBD2 as a possible D gene (5 bases). V was cut by 0 bases and J by 9 bases, with 12 bases left in between. This CDR3 contains 14 residues. In germline, CDR1 is LGHNT, CDR2 FRNRAP.

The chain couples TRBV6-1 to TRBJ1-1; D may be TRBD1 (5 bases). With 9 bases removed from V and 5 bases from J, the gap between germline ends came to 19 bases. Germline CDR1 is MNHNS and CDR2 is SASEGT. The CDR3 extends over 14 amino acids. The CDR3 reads CASLDWGGVTEAFF. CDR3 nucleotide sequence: TGTGCCAGTTTAGACTGGGGAGGGGTAACTGAAGCTTTCTTT.

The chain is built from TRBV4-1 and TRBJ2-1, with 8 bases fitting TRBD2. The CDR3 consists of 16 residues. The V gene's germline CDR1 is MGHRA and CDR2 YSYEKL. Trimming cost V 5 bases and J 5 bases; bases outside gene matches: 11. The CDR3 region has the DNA TGCGCCAGCAGCGACTTAGGGCGGGGGGAAAACAATGAGCAGTTCTTC. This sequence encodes CASSDLGRGENNEQFF.

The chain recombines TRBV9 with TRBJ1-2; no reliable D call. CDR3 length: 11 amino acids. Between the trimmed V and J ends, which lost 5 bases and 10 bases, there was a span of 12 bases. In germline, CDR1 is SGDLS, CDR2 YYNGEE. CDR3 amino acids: CASRGVVDYTF. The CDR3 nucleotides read TGTGCCAGCAGGGGAGTGGTGGACTACACCTTC.

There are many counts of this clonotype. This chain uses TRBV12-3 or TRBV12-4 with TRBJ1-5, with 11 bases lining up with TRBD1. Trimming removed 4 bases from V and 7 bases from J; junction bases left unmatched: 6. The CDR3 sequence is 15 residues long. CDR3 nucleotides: TGTGCCAGCAGTTCCGGACAGGGGGCGAACCAGCCCCAGCATTTT. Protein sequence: CASSSGQGANQPQHF.

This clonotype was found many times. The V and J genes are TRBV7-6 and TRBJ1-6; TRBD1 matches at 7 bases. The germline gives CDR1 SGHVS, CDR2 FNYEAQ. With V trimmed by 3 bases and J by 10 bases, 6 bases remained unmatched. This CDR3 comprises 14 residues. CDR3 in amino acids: CASSLSGQSSPLHF. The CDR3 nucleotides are TGTGCCAGCAGCTTGTCGGGACAGTCGTCACCCCTCCACTTT.

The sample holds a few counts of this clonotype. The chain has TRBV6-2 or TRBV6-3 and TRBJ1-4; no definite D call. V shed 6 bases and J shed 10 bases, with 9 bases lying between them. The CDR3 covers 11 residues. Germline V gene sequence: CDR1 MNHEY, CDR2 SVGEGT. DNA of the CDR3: TGTGCCAGCAGGGACCCCGGAAAACTGTTTTTT. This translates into CASRDPGKLFF.